The clone carrying this T cell receptor (beta chain) was counted at least ten times. Its antigen is still unknown. The sample originates from a study of T-cell reconstitution after alpha-beta-depleted transplantation in children. This sample's TCRbeta library carried unique molecular identifier barcodes. TCRdb used MiXCR to reprocess the PCR reads, holding one entry per CDR3 protein. The sample lists about 500,000 distinct CDR3 sequences; approximately 10% were seen once. There are 14 residues in the CDR3. CDR1 and CDR2 (germline): SGHRS, YFSETQ. V shed 2 bases and J shed 4 bases, with 11 bases lying between them. Overall study findings and caveats: T-cell numbers and diversity, one year after transplant, stemmed largely from T cells that were newly produced.

The clonotype was recovered from a female patient under 10 years old who had a stem cell transplant for aplastic anemia, so the T cells may come from the graft donor. The chain couples TRBV5-1 to TRBJ2-3; weak D call: TRBD2 (6 bases). The material sequenced was PBMCs, mostly from graft donor cells, taken 180 days after TCRalphabeta/CD19-depleted stem cell transplant. The CDR3: CASSFGGVADTQYF. The DNA of the CDR3 is TGCGCCAGCAGCTTCGGGGGAGTCGCAGATACGCAGTATTTT.